One sample yielded the 30 T cell receptor beta chains listed below, sequenced in a study of T cells in Graves' hyperthyroidism and ophthalmopathy. TCR beta CDR3 sequences were amplified from RNA transcripts. The study used the HTBI primer set for a first-round RT-PCR of the TCR CDR3. A single record per CDR3 protein comes from TCRdb applying MiXCR to the multiplex PCR reads. The data contain 500,000 to 600,000 distinct CDR3 sequences, nearly 20% of them singletons. Specimen: blood. The receptors were gathered from a man aged 40-50 years with Graves' ophthalmopathy.

This clonotype was found a few times. J is TRBJ2-5 and V is TRBV6-1, with a possible D match to TRBD1 (7 bases). This CDR3 spans 18 amino acids. CDR1 is MNHNS, CDR2 SASEGT, per germline. The V end lost 6 bases, the J end lost 7 bases, and 30 bases lay between the germline ends. CDR3 residues: CASSKNRPLDRVGGTQYF. The CDR3 region has the DNA TGTGCCAGCAGCAAAAACCGTCCGCTCGACAGGGTCGGGGGGACCCAGTACTTC.

This clonotype was recorded at least ten times. The rearrangement links TRBV5-6 to TRBJ1-5, with unresolved D. CDR3 length: 14 residues. V shed 0 bases and J shed 2 bases, with 6 bases lying between them. CDR1 and CDR2 from the germline V gene are SGHDT and YYEEEE. For the CDR3, the DNA is TGTGCCAGCAGCTTGGGGGCTGGCAATCAGCCCCAGCATTTT. Protein: CASSLGAGNQPQHF. Complete variable domain (other parts from reference TRBV5-6 and TRBJ1-5): DAGVTQSPTHLIKTRGQQVTLRCSPKSGHDTVSWYQQALGQGPQFIFQYYEEEERQRGNFPDRFSGHQFPNYSSELNVNALLLGDSALYLCASSLGAGNQPQHFGDGTRLSIL.

Only a few counts were recorded for this clonotype. The V gene is TRBV27, the J gene TRBJ2-5; a weak D match, TRBD2 (6 bases). The CDR3 totals 12 residues. V was pared by 8 bases and J by 2 bases, with 9 bases between. CDR1 is MNHEY, CDR2 SMNVEV, per germline (reference sequence). CDR3 nucleotides: TGTGCCAGCGGAGGGGTTCAAGAGACCCAGTACTTC. This encodes CASGGVQETQYF.

This sequence joins TRBV20-1 and TRBJ2-3; D is unresolved. Germline CDR1 reads DFQATT; CDR2 reads SNEGSKA (reference sequence). The CDR3 length is 14 residues. V was clipped by 1 base and J by 3 bases, with 11 bases between them. CDR3 protein: CSARVTIGTDTQYF. The CDR3 coding sequence is TGCAGTGCTAGAGTTACTATCGGAACAGATACGCAGTATTTT.

This clonotype was recorded a few times. The chain combines TRBV4-3 with TRBJ2-1; a possible D gene is TRBD2 (6 bases). Between the trimmed V and J ends, which lost 0 bases and 10 bases, there was a span of 16 bases. Germline V gene lookup returns CDR1 LGHNA and CDR2 YSLEER. This CDR3 comprises 15 residues. The CDR3 DNA sequence: TGCGCCAGCAGCCAAGATTGGGGACTCCTGGGGGAGCAGTTCTTC. Translated, it gives CASSQDWGLLGEQFF.

This clonotype turned up a few times. The rearrangement uses TRBV4-3 and TRBJ1-2, with TRBD1 identical over 8 bases. With V trimmed by 4 bases and J by 5 bases, 9 bases remained unmatched. The CDR3 is 15 amino acids. CDR1 is LGHNA and CDR2 is YSLEER in the germline V gene. CDR3 sequence reads: CASSLDRAGHYGYTF. Written as DNA, the CDR3 is TGCGCCAGCAGCCTGGACAGGGCAGGGCATTATGGCTACACCTTC.

The chain recombines TRBV20-1 with TRBJ2-2, with TRBD2 matching 8 bases. This CDR3 region has 17 residues. Germline CDR1 reads DFQATT; CDR2 reads SNEGSKA (reference sequence). Trimming cost V 0 bases and J 2 bases; bases outside gene matches: 8. Written as DNA, the CDR3 is TGCAGTGCTAGAGATCGGAGTAGCGGGACTAACACCGGGGAGCTGTTTTTT. This translates into CSARDRSSGTNTGELFF.

This clonotype appeared a few times. The chain links TRBV20-1 to TRBJ2-4; 8 nucleotides line up with TRBD1. Germline-derived CDR1 and CDR2 are DFQATT and SNEGSKA (reference sequence). With V trimmed by 4 bases and J by 6 bases, 5 bases remained unmatched. CDR3 length: 13 residues. The CDR3 is CSATGGDGNIQYF. Written as DNA, the CDR3 is TGCAGTGCTACAGGGGGCGATGGAAACATTCAGTACTTC.

This clonotype appeared a few times. The chain combines TRBV5-1 with TRBJ2-5; a possible D gene is TRBD2 (6 bases). Trimming removed 3 bases from V and 4 bases from J, with 13 bases in between. The germline CDR1 and CDR2 sequences are SGHRS and YFSETQ. The CDR3 spans 14 residues. CDR3 residues: CASSSTSTGETQYF. The CDR3 DNA is TGCGCCAGCAGCTCGACTAGTACTGGAGAGACCCAGTACTTC.

The chain has TRBV5-1 and TRBJ2-3; the D is unclear. The V end lost 5 bases, the J end lost 2 bases, and 12 bases lay between the germline ends. Germline CDR1 is SGHRS and CDR2 is YFSETQ. This CDR3 contains 14 residues. CDR3 region: CASSRWAPTDTQYF. CDR3 in DNA: TGCGCCAGCAGTAGGTGGGCCCCCACAGATACGCAGTATTTT.

This clonotype came up many times. The V gene is TRBV2, the J gene TRBJ2-5; unclear D gene. Trimming cost V 3 bases and J 2 bases, with 13 bases left between them. CDR1 is SNHLY, CDR2 FYNNEI, per germline. The CDR3 spans 15 residues. In DNA form, the CDR3 reads TGTGCCAGCAGTGATGTAAGGGCCCTACAAGAGACCCAGTACTTC. Protein: CASSDVRALQETQYF.

The chain employs TRBV18 and TRBJ2-5; maybe TRBD2 (6 bases). Germline CDR1 reads KGHSH; CDR2 reads LQKENI. The V end lost 4 bases, the J end lost 5 bases, and 11 bases lay between the germline ends. This CDR3 is 13 amino acids long. CDR3 residues: CASSRDFRETQYF. The DNA of the CDR3 is TGTGCCAGCTCACGGGACTTTAGGGAGACCCAGTACTTC.

This clonotype occurred many times. V is TRBV2 and J is TRBJ2-5; unclear D gene. CDR1 is SNHLY and CDR2 is FYNNEI in the germline V gene. Trimming removed 5 bases from V and 3 bases from J, with 4 bases in between. The CDR3 contains 11 residues. The CDR3 coding sequence is TGTGCCAGCAGTCGGGAAGAGACCCAGTACTTC. Protein: CASSREETQYF.

This chain joins TRBV29-1 and TRBJ1-1; TRBD1 is a possible D gene (5 bases). Germline-derived CDR1 and CDR2 are SQVTM and ANQGSEA. The CDR3 spans 14 residues. Deletions cut 6 bases from V and 5 bases from J, with 19 bases between. CDR3 DNA: TGCAGCGTGCGACAGCCAGGGTTGGGAACTGAAGCTTTCTTT. Residues: CSVRQPGLGTEAFF.

Points on this clonotype: An end of the junction differs from the germline gene, which may be a read error. V usage is TRBV4-1 and J usage is TRBJ2-7; TRBD1 aligns across 9 bases. CDR3 length equals 16 residues. CDR1 is MGHRA, CDR2 YSYEKL, per germline. CDR3 DNA sequence: TGTGCCAGCAGCCAGTCACAGGGGGCTGGGTCCTACGAGCAGTACTTC. This codes for CASSQSQGAGSYEQYF.

This clonotype was observed a handful of times. The rearrangement uses TRBV5-6 and TRBJ1-1, with D maybe TRBD1 (5 bases). Trimming left V 4 bases short and J 5 bases short, with 18 bases between. The CDR3 is 15 residues long. Germline V gene data show CDR1 as SGHDT and CDR2 as YYEEEE. The CDR3: CASSLDQAGLTEAFF. CDR3 sequence (DNA): TGTGCCAGCAGCCTGGACCAGGCAGGGCTGACTGAAGCTTTCTTT.

Many counts were recorded for this clonotype. This chain uses TRBV28 with TRBJ1-2, with D possibly TRBD1 on 5 matching bases. V was trimmed by 6 bases and J by 4 bases, leaving 15 bases between them. The CDR3 totals 14 residues. The V gene's germline CDR1 is MDHEN and CDR2 SYDVKM. The CDR3 region has the DNA TGTGCCAGCAGCTCGGGGCAGGGCAGCTATGGCTACACCTTC. Translation gives CASSSGQGSYGYTF.

This clonotype has a handful of counts. For the CDR3, the DNA is TGTGCCACCAGCAGAGATCATCCGGATCAGCCCCAGCATTTT. Its protein is CATSRDHPDQPQHF. This sequence joins TRBV15 and TRBJ1-5; D is unresolved. CDR1 is LNHNV and CDR2 is YYDKDF in the germline V gene (reference sequence). The CDR3 extends over 14 amino acids. Trimming stripped 0 bases from V and 5 bases from J, with 8 bases between.

This clonotype was recorded at least ten times. The chain uses TRBV13 and TRBJ2-1; 13 bases line up with TRBD2. Germline CDR1 PRHDT, CDR2 FYEKMQ (reference sequence). The CDR3 extends over 17 amino acids. V was clipped by 8 bases and J by 0 bases; unmatched bases: 7. The CDR3 nucleotides are TGTGCCAGCGTGGGACTAGCGGGACGTAGCTCCTACAATGAGCAGTTCTTC. This encodes CASVGLAGRSSYNEQFF.

Points on this clonotype: A junction boundary mismatches the germline segment, possibly from a read error. The chain combines TRBV2 with TRBJ1-6, with D uncertain. The V gene's germline CDR1 is SNHLY and CDR2 FYNNEI. CDR3 length equals 14 residues. Here the CDR3 reads CASVFPGPNSPPHF. The CDR3 DNA sequence: TGTGCCAGCGTCTTTCCGGGCCCCAATTCACCCCCCCACTTT.

Many counts were recorded for this clonotype. V gene TRBV28 combines with J gene TRBJ2-7, with D maybe TRBD1 (5 bases). CDR3 size: 13 residues. V lost 6 bases and J lost 2, with 11 bases in between. Germline V CDR1 and CDR2: MDHEN, SYDVKM. The DNA of the CDR3 is TGTGCCAGCAGCTTAGGGGTCCCCTACGAGCAGTACTTC. Translation gives CASSLGVPYEQYF.

This clonotype appeared a few times. V gene TRBV7-9 combines with J gene TRBJ1-5; no clear D gene. This CDR3 has 17 amino acids. Germline V gene lookup returns CDR1 SEHNR and CDR2 FQNEAQ (reference sequence). V was cut by 2 bases and J by 0 bases, with 14 bases left in between. The CDR3 region has the DNA TGTGCCAGCAGCTTACGGATGGGGAGAAATAGCAATCAGCCCCAGCATTTT. Translating gives CASSLRMGRNSNQPQHF.

J is TRBJ2-7 and V is TRBV6-5; D gene ambiguous. The CDR3 loop spans 11 amino acids. Germline CDR1 and CDR2: MNHEY and SVGAGI. V lost 4 bases, J lost 9 bases, and 10 bases lay in between. The CDR3 sequence is CASSSPLGQYF. The CDR3 nucleotides are TGTGCCAGCAGTTCCCCCTTAGGGCAGTACTTC.

The rearrangement uses TRBV27 and TRBJ2-3; D is unresolved. The CDR3 loop spans 14 amino acids. Germline loops: CDR1 MNHEY, CDR2 SMNVEV (reference sequence). V was shortened by 3 bases and J by 2 bases, with 9 bases between the two germline ends. The CDR3 is CASSLAFPTDTQYF. DNA of the CDR3: TGTGCCAGCAGTTTGGCTTTTCCCACAGATACGCAGTATTTT.

The gene calls are TRBV7-2 and TRBJ2-7, with D possibly being TRBD2 (5 bases). The J call is doubtful: the DNA matches TRBJ2-1 better. CDR1 is SGHTA, CDR2 FQGNSA, per germline. This CDR3 comprises 14 residues. The CDR3 reads CASSFRGFSYEQFF. In nucleotides, the CDR3 is TGTGCCAGCAGCTTTCGCGGGTTTTCCTACGAGCAGTTCTTC.

V is TRBV12-3 or TRBV12-4 and J is TRBJ2-1; 9 bases fit TRBD1. Losses at the gene ends were 5 bases for V and 8 bases for J; bases not matched to a gene: 7. The CDR3 contains 14 residues. The CDR3, as DNA: TGTGCCAGCAGTCTCCAACAGGGGGCCTATGAGCAGTTCTTC. It yields the protein CASSLQQGAYEQFF.

The chain is built from TRBV18 and TRBJ2-7; D ambiguous. There are 14 residues in the CDR3. From germline, CDR1 is KGHSH and CDR2 LQKENI. The V gene lost 4 bases and the J gene lost 7 bases, with 17 bases spanning the gap. DNA for the CDR3: TGTGCCAGCTCACGAGCAGGCGGAGAATGGGAGCAGTACTTC. The encoded protein is CASSRAGGEWEQYF.

This clonotype was recorded many times. The rearrangement links TRBV3-1 to TRBJ1-3; no clear D gene. The germline gives CDR1 LGHDT, CDR2 YNNKEL (reference sequence). This CDR3 has 15 amino acids. Trimming took 1 base from V and 0 from J, leaving 7 bases between them. The CDR3 nucleotides read TGTGCCAGCAGCCAAGGGGTTAGCTCTGGAAACACCATATATTTT. This codes for CASSQGVSSGNTIYF.

This clonotype was observed many times. This chain joins TRBV30 and TRBJ2-2, with 8 bases that match TRBD2. The CDR3 covers 14 residues. Trimming took 3 bases from V and 4 from J; bases not matched to a gene: 4. Germline V gene lookup returns CDR1 GTSNPN and CDR2 SVGIG (reference sequence). The CDR3 sequence: CAWRISGTTGELFF. In DNA, the CDR3 is TGTGCCTGGAGGATTAGCGGGACCACCGGGGAGCTGTTTTTT. Supplemented by reference TRBV30 and TRBJ2-2, the full variable domain reads SQTIHQWPATLVQPVGSPLSLECTVEGTSNPNLYWYRQAAGRGLQLLFYSVGIGQISSEVPQNLSASRPQDRQFILSSKKLLLSDSGFYLCAWRISGTTGELFFGEGSRLTVL.

This chain uses TRBV12-5 with TRBJ2-1; D gene uncertain. Germline V CDR1 and CDR2: LGHNT, FRNRAP. With 6 bases removed from V and 8 bases from J, the gap between germline ends came to 8 bases. The CDR3 loop spans 11 amino acids. This CDR3 is CASGSSDEQFF. The CDR3 region has the DNA TGTGCTAGTGGATCCTCGGATGAGCAGTTCTTC.